The source of this T cell receptor (beta chain) is a study of T cell responses to AZD1222 COVID-19 vaccine. Comments on this clone: Antigen unknown.

Trimming stripped 6 bases from V and 0 bases from J, with 6 bases between. The CDR3 spans 13 residues. The germline V gene has CDR1 MDHEN and CDR2 SYDVKM. Assay: immunoSEQ multiplex PCR; the TCRdb copy retains only in-frame clones and omits some. This table holds more than 150,000 clones, about 90% found once. Findings and limits, study-wide: Just a handful of AZD1222 recipients were seropositive at baseline. The study reported that nearly half of spike-specific TCRs target unmutated variant regions. Clonal diversity was possibly underestimated; the donors were predominantly white British and more often female.

The chain combines TRBV28 with TRBJ1-5, with D unclear. Here the sequenced sample was peripheral blood, taken 28 days after the second AZD1222 dose. This TCR was sampled from an adult who received the AZD1222 COVID-19 vaccine. CDR3 region: CASRPNSNQPQHF. Here the CDR3 DNA reads TGTGCCAGCAGACCTAATAGCAATCAGCCCCAGCATTTT.